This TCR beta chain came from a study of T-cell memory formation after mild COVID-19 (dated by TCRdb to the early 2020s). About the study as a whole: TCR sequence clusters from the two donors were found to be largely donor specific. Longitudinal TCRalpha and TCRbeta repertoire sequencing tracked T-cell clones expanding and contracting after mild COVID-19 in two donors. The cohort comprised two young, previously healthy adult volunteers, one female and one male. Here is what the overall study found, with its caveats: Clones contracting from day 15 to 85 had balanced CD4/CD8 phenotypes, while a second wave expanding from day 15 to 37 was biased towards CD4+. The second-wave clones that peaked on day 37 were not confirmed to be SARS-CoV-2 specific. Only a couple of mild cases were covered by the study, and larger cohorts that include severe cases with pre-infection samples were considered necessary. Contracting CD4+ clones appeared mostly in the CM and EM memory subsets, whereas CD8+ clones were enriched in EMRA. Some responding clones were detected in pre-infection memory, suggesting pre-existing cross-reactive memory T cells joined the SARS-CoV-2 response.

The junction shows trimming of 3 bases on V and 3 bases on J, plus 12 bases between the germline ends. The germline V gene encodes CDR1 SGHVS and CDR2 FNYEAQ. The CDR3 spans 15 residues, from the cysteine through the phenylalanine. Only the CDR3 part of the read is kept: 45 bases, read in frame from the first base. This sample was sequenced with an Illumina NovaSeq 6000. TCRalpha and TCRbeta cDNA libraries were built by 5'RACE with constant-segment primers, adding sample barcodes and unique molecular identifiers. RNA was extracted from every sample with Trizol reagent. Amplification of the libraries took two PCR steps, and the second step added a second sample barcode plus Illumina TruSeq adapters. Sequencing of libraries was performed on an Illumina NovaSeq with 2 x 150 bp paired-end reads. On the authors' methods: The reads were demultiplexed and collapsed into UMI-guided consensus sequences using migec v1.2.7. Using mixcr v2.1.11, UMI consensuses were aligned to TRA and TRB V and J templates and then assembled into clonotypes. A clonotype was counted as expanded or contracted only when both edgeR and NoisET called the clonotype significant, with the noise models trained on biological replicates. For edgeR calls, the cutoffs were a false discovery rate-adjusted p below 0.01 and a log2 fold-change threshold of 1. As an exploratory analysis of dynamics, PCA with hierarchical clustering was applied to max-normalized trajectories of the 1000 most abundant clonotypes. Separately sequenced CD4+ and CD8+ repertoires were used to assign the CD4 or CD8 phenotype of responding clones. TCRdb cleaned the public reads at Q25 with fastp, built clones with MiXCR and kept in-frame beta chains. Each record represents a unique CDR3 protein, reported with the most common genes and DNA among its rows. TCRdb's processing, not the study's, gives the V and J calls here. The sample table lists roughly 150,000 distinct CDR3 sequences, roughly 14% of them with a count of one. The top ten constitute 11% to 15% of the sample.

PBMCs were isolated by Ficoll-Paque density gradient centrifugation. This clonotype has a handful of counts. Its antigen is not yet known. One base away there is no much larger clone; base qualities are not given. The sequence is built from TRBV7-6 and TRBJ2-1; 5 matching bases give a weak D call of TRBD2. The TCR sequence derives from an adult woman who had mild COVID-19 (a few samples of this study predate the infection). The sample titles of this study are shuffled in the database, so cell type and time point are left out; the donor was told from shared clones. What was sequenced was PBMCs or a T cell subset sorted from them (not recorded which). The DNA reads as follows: TGTGCCAGCAGCTTGCGCGGGTCCTTCTACAATGAGCAGTTCTTC. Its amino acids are CASSLRGSFYNEQFF.